A selection of T cell receptor beta chains follows, all from one sample in a study of blood T cell repertoires in COVID-19. The protocol was immunoSEQ multiplex PCR, while the TCRdb copy is restricted to in-frame clones and leaves out a portion. In the table there are 390,000 or so clones, nearly 90% of which are singletons. The sequenced material came from peripheral blood. Receptor source: a man between 18 and 35 years old with active or convalescent COVID-19. The CDR3 runs from the conserved cysteine through the conserved F or W. D genes are given only for firm matches. Clone size is shown for a subset of rows, as once, few, many or a class of expanded clone.

cdr3_aa: CASSIGQNSGNTIYF
cdr3_nt: TGTGCCAGTAGTATCGGACAGAACTCTGGAAACACCATATATTTT
j_call: TRBJ1-3
v_call: TRBV19
clone_size: NA
d_call: NA

cdr3_aa: CASSPLDRAYEQYF
cdr3_nt: TGTGCCAGCAGTCCCCTTGACAGGGCGTACGAGCAGTACTTC
j_call: TRBJ2-7
v_call: TRBV27
clone_size: NA
d_call: TRBD1

cdr3_aa: CASSDGQGPRGPQHF
cdr3_nt: TGTGCCAGCAGTGACGGACAGGGCCCACGAGGTCCCCAGCATTTT
j_call: TRBJ1-5
v_call: TRBV28
clone_size: once
d_call: TRBD1

cdr3_aa: CASSDGQAVYSNQPQHF
cdr3_nt: TGTGCCAGCAGTGATGGCCAAGCGGTCTATAGCAATCAGCCCCAGCATTTT
j_call: TRBJ1-5
v_call: TRBV6-1
clone_size: NA
d_call: NA

cdr3_aa: CASAQGLRSYEQYF
cdr3_nt: TGTGCCAGCGCACAGGGGCTTCGCTCCTACGAGCAGTACTTC
j_call: TRBJ2-7
v_call: TRBV27
clone_size: NA
d_call: TRBD1

cdr3_aa: CASSVRDRGEGSYEQYF
cdr3_nt: TGTGCCAGCAGCGTCCGGGACAGGGGGGAAGGGTCCTACGAGCAGTACTTC
j_call: TRBJ2-7
v_call: TRBV7-9
clone_size: NA
d_call: TRBD1

cdr3_aa: CAGGEDTQYF
cdr3_nt: TGTGCCGGGGGGGAAGATACGCAGTATTTT
j_call: TRBJ2-3
v_call: TRBV6-5
clone_size: NA
d_call: TRBD2

cdr3_aa: CATSEHRGGEETQYF
cdr3_nt: TGTGCCACCAGTGAGCACAGGGGTGGGGAAGAGACCCAGTACTTC
j_call: TRBJ2-5
v_call: TRBV24-1
clone_size: NA
d_call: TRBD1

cdr3_aa: CASSYTGGGRSEAFF
cdr3_nt: TGCGCCAGCAGCTATACCGGAGGGGGCCGTTCTGAAGCTTTCTTT
j_call: TRBJ1-1
v_call: TRBV5-1
clone_size: NA
d_call: TRBD1

cdr3_aa: CASSLFPSIEQYF
cdr3_nt: TGTGCCAGCAGCTTATTCCCCTCTATAGAGCAGTACTTC
j_call: TRBJ2-7
v_call: TRBV7-2
clone_size: NA
d_call: NA

cdr3_aa: CASRKFQSGGKLFF
cdr3_nt: TGTGCCAGCAGAAAATTCCAGAGCGGTGGAAAACTGTTTTTT
j_call: TRBJ1-4
v_call: TRBV13
clone_size: NA
d_call: NA

cdr3_aa: CASWDRAPYEQYF
cdr3_nt: TGTGCCAGCTGGGACAGAGCCCCCTACGAGCAGTACTTC
j_call: TRBJ2-7
v_call: TRBV18
clone_size: NA
d_call: TRBD1

cdr3_aa: CASLTPSINQPQHF
cdr3_nt: TGTGCCAGCCTAACCCCCTCAATCAATCAGCCCCAGCATTTT
j_call: TRBJ1-5
v_call: TRBV6-5
clone_size: once
d_call: NA

cdr3_aa: CASSTRDRGFTGELFF
cdr3_nt: TGTGCCAGCAGCACCCGGGACAGGGGGTTCACCGGGGAGCTGTTTTTT
j_call: TRBJ2-2
v_call: TRBV7-3
clone_size: NA
d_call: TRBD1

cdr3_aa: CASSSGGANQPQHF
cdr3_nt: TGTGCCAGCAGCTCAGGGGGCGCGAATCAGCCCCAGCATTTT
j_call: TRBJ1-5
v_call: TRBV7-9
clone_size: NA
d_call: TRBD1

cdr3_aa: CASSPPGVRDPGELFF
cdr3_nt: TGTGCCAGCTCACCACCGGGAGTTAGGGATCCCGGGGAGCTGTTTTTT
j_call: TRBJ2-2
v_call: TRBV18
clone_size: NA
d_call: NA

cdr3_aa: CASSTGLAGGLGSYNEQFF
cdr3_nt: TGTGCCAGCAGTACCGGACTAGCGGGGGGGCTAGGTTCCTACAATGAGCAGTTCTTC
j_call: TRBJ2-1
v_call: TRBV28
clone_size: NA
d_call: TRBD2

cdr3_aa: CASSLPGYEQYF
cdr3_nt: TGTGCCAGCAGCTTACCGGGCTACGAGCAGTACTTC
j_call: TRBJ2-7
v_call: TRBV28
clone_size: NA
d_call: NA

cdr3_aa: CAWSVGLGQETQYF
cdr3_nt: TGTGCCTGGAGTGTAGGTCTAGGACAAGAGACCCAGTACTTC
j_call: TRBJ2-5
v_call: TRBV30
clone_size: NA
d_call: NA

cdr3_aa: CASTPSRIYEQYF
cdr3_nt: TGTGCCAGCACCCCCTCTAGGATTTACGAGCAGTACTTC
j_call: TRBJ2-7
v_call: TRBV28
clone_size: NA
d_call: NA

cdr3_aa: CASTPTGGTEAFF
cdr3_nt: TGTGCCAGCACCCCGACAGGGGGCACTGAAGCTTTCTTT
j_call: TRBJ1-1
v_call: TRBV28
clone_size: NA
d_call: TRBD1

cdr3_aa: CASRGQKAPRGYTF
cdr3_nt: TGTGCCAGCAGGGGACAGAAAGCTCCCAGAGGCTACACCTTC
j_call: TRBJ1-2
v_call: TRBV6-5
clone_size: NA
d_call: TRBD1

cdr3_aa: CASSVQGVQETQYF
cdr3_nt: TGTGCCAGCAGCGTTCAGGGGGTCCAAGAGACCCAGTACTTC
j_call: TRBJ2-5
v_call: TRBV9
clone_size: NA
d_call: TRBD1

cdr3_aa: CASSSQGNYGYTF
cdr3_nt: TGTGCCAGCAGCTCACAGGGGAACTATGGCTACACCTTC
j_call: TRBJ1-2
v_call: TRBV2
clone_size: NA
d_call: TRBD1

cdr3_aa: CASSQVAGTGYEQYF
cdr3_nt: TGTGCCAGCAGCCAGGTAGCGGGGACCGGCTACGAGCAGTACTTC
j_call: TRBJ2-7
v_call: TRBV4-2
clone_size: once
d_call: TRBD2

cdr3_aa: CASSLGAAGFNSPLHF
cdr3_nt: TGTGCCAGCAGCTTAGGTGCTGCAGGGTTCAATTCACCCCTCCACTTT
j_call: TRBJ1-6
v_call: TRBV11-2
clone_size: NA
d_call: NA

cdr3_aa: CASSFTSAEGLKETQYF
cdr3_nt: TGTGCCAGCAGCTTTACTAGCGCGGAGGGGTTAAAAGAGACCCAGTACTTC
j_call: TRBJ2-5
v_call: TRBV11-2
clone_size: NA
d_call: TRBD2

cdr3_aa: CASSASKRGALQFF
cdr3_nt: TGTGCCAGCAGCGCCTCCAAGCGGGGGGCTCTGCAGTTCTTC
j_call: TRBJ2-1
v_call: TRBV27
clone_size: NA
d_call: TRBD2

cdr3_aa: CASSPTLDGELFF
cdr3_nt: TGTGCCAGCAGTCCTACCCTCGACGGGGAGCTGTTTTTT
j_call: TRBJ2-2
v_call: TRBV7-9
clone_size: NA
d_call: NA

cdr3_aa: CASSQMTSRETQYF
cdr3_nt: TGCGCCAGCAGCCAAATGACTAGTCGGGAGACCCAGTACTTC
j_call: TRBJ2-5
v_call: TRBV4-3
clone_size: NA
d_call: NA

cdr3_aa: CASSFTSGGTDTQYF
cdr3_nt: TGTGCCAGCAGTTTCACTAGCGGCGGCACAGATACGCAGTATTTT
j_call: TRBJ2-3
v_call: TRBV27
clone_size: NA
d_call: TRBD2

cdr3_aa: CASSSRDRAYEQYF
cdr3_nt: TGTGCCAGCAGCAGCCGGGACAGAGCCTACGAGCAGTACTTC
j_call: TRBJ2-7
v_call: TRBV5-8
clone_size: NA
d_call: TRBD1

cdr3_aa: CASSHNRAPTNTEAFF
cdr3_nt: TGTGCCAGCAGCCACAACAGGGCTCCTACGAACACTGAAGCTTTCTTT
j_call: TRBJ1-1
v_call: TRBV4-2
clone_size: NA
d_call: NA

cdr3_aa: CASSLAATTEAFF
cdr3_nt: TGTGCCAGCAGCTTAGCTGCGACAACCGAAGCTTTCTTT
j_call: TRBJ1-1
v_call: TRBV7-9
clone_size: NA
d_call: NA

cdr3_aa: CASSTLAGGYNEQFF
cdr3_nt: TGTGCCAGCAGTACCCTAGCGGGGGGATACAATGAGCAGTTCTTC
j_call: TRBJ2-1
v_call: TRBV6-6
clone_size: once
d_call: TRBD2

cdr3_aa: CASWNGAPNTEAFF
cdr3_nt: TGTGCCAGCTGGAACGGAGCCCCCAACACTGAAGCTTTCTTT
j_call: TRBJ1-1
v_call: TRBV18
clone_size: once
d_call: NA

cdr3_aa: CASSDSGVRGETQYF
cdr3_nt: TGTGCCAGCAGCGATTCAGGGGTTAGGGGAGAGACCCAGTACTTC
j_call: TRBJ2-5
v_call: TRBV7-6
clone_size: NA
d_call: NA

cdr3_aa: CASSATGGTFYGYTF
cdr3_nt: TGTGCCAGCAGCGCAACAGGGGGAACGTTCTATGGCTACACCTTC
j_call: TRBJ1-2
v_call: TRBV7-8
clone_size: NA
d_call: TRBD1

cdr3_aa: CASKLGGVGYGYTF
cdr3_nt: TGTGCCAGCAAATTAGGGGGCGTTGGTTATGGCTACACCTTC
j_call: TRBJ1-2
v_call: TRBV6-5
clone_size: NA
d_call: TRBD1